These 28 T cell receptor beta chains share one sample of origin, sequenced in a study of blood T cell repertoires in COVID-19. Assay used: immunoSEQ multiplex PCR; TCRdb lists only in-frame clones, some missing. The profile shows 250,000 to 400,000 clones, over 75% of them singletons. Sample: peripheral blood. The origin of the receptors is a man aged 50 to 59 with active or convalescent COVID-19.

V is TRBV5-1 and J is TRBJ2-1; 9 bases agree with TRBD2. This CDR3 region has 15 residues. The V and J ends lost 0 bases and 6 bases, in that order; junction bases with no gene match: 4. CDR1 SGHRS and CDR2 YFSETQ come from the germline V gene. The chain's CDR3 is CASSLVAGAGNEQFF. In nucleotides, the CDR3 is TGCGCCAGCAGCTTGGTAGCGGGGGCCGGCAATGAGCAGTTCTTC.

The V call is TRBV28, the J call TRBJ1-2; 7 nucleotides align to TRBD1. With V trimmed by 4 bases and J by 2 bases, 4 bases remained unmatched. CDR1 and CDR2 (germline): MDHEN, SYDVKM. The CDR3 extends over 14 amino acids. CDR3 in DNA: TGTGCCAGCAGTTCGGGACAGAAGAACTATGGCTACACCTTC. Its translation: CASSSGQKNYGYTF.

The gene calls are TRBV11-3 and TRBJ2-2, with 7 bases fitting TRBD2. The CDR3 is 14 residues long. Germline assignment: CDR1 SGHNT and CDR2 YENEEA. V gave up 8 bases and J gave up 3 bases; unmatched junction bases: 6. The CDR3 DNA follows: TGTGCCAGCCAGAAGCGGGGCTACACCGGGGAGCTGTTTTTT. Protein product: CASQKRGYTGELFF.

This clone was observed a single time. The chain links TRBV7-9 to TRBJ2-7, with a possible D match to TRBD2 (6 bases). The CDR3 has 15 residues. Germline lookup yields CDR1 SEHNR and CDR2 FQNEAQ (reference sequence). Trimming cost V 5 bases and J 0 bases, with 14 bases left between them. CDR3 nucleotide sequence: TGTGCCAGCAGCCCAGTCGGGAGATCCTCCTACGAGCAGTACTTC. As protein: CASSPVGRSSYEQYF.

The chain joins TRBV18 to TRBJ2-7; TRBD1 aligns across 7 bases. This CDR3 has 15 amino acids. Germline V gene lookup returns CDR1 KGHSH and CDR2 LQKENI. The trim removed 0 bases at V and 0 bases at J, leaving 2 bases unmatched. In nucleotides, the CDR3 is TGTGCCAGCTCACCACCGGGACAGCTCTCCTACGAGCAGTACTTC. Amino acid sequence: CASSPPGQLSYEQYF.

The V call is TRBV6-4, the J call TRBJ2-1; D possibly corresponds to TRBD1 (6 bases). Trimming shortened V by 4 bases and J by 0 bases, and 16 bases separated the two germline ends. The CDR3 is 17 amino acids. The V gene's germline CDR1 is MRHNA and CDR2 SNTAGT. The CDR3 region is CASSGGPDKSSYNEQFF. CDR3 DNA: TGTGCCAGCAGTGGGGGGCCGGACAAAAGCTCCTACAATGAGCAGTTCTTC.

V gene TRBV5-4 combines with J gene TRBJ1-2, with 7 bases lining up with TRBD1. V trimming: 4 bases; J trimming: 7 bases; junction bases outside the gene matches: 16. This CDR3 has 16 amino acids. The germline V gene has CDR1 SGHNT and CDR2 YYREEE (reference sequence). The CDR3 DNA reads TGTGCCAGCAGCCCACCCCGAGCAGGGGGACTGAGTGGCTACACCTTC. It yields the protein CASSPPRAGGLSGYTF.

The chain joins TRBV10-3 to TRBJ1-1; D is possibly TRBD1 (6 bases). CDR3 size: 14 residues. Germline loops: CDR1 ENHRY, CDR2 SYGVKD. V gave up 2 bases and J gave up 3 bases, with 10 bases separating them. CDR3 amino acids: CAISETGQDTEAFF. DNA of the CDR3: TGTGCCATCAGTGAGACAGGGCAGGACACTGAAGCTTTCTTT.

J is TRBJ1-2 and V is TRBV2; maybe TRBD1 (6 bases). The V end lost 5 bases, the J end lost 3 bases, and 10 bases lay between the germline ends. Per the germline V gene, CDR1 is SNHLY and CDR2 is FYNNEI. There are 13 residues in the CDR3. The CDR3 DNA reads TGTGCCAGCAGTACCCGACAGGACTATGGCTACACCTTC. This gives the protein CASSTRQDYGYTF.

The CDR3 loop is CASSLFQGGQPQHF. The CDR3 DNA sequence: TGCGCCAGCAGCTTGTTTCAGGGGGGTCAGCCCCAGCATTTT. This chain uses TRBV5-1 with TRBJ1-5; 7 bases align to TRBD1. CDR1 and CDR2 from the germline V gene are SGHRS and YFSETQ. Germline trimming cut 1 base from V and 6 bases from J; bases unmatched to any gene: 4. There are 14 residues in the CDR3.

The V gene is TRBV13, the J gene TRBJ2-1; tentatively, D is TRBD1 (5 bases). CDR3 length: 12 residues. V dropped 5 bases and J dropped 10 bases, with 12 bases sitting between them. Germline values: CDR1 PRHDT, CDR2 FYEKMQ (reference sequence). This CDR3 is CASSRTSGEQFF. The CDR3 DNA reads TGTGCCAGCAGCCGGACATCCGGGGAGCAGTTCTTC.

V usage is TRBV24-1 and J usage is TRBJ2-1, with 13 bases lining up with TRBD2. CDR3 length equals 15 residues. The ends lost 4 bases at V and 4 bases at J; junction bases unmatched: 0. Germline loops: CDR1 KGHDR, CDR2 SFDVKD. The CDR3: CATSETSGGYNEQFF. DNA of the CDR3: TGTGCCACCAGTGAGACTAGCGGGGGGTACAATGAGCAGTTCTTC.

The V gene is TRBV9, the J gene TRBJ2-2; TRBD1 matches 8 bases. The CDR3 contains 17 residues. Germline CDR1 and CDR2: SGDLS and YYNGEE. V was pared by 0 bases and J by 6 bases, with 10 bases of the junction left unmatched. The CDR3 DNA reads as TGTGCCAGCAGCGTAGACCAGGGGGCTATATCTCCCGGGGAGCTGTTTTTT. This gives the protein CASSVDQGAISPGELFF.

The chain uses TRBV5-1 and TRBJ2-2; 9 bases are shared with TRBD2. Trimming cost V 3 bases and J 2 bases; bases outside gene matches: 8. This CDR3 is built from 17 residues. CDR1 is SGHRS and CDR2 is YFSETQ in the germline V gene. CDR3 nucleotides: TGCGCCAGCAGCTCCTCCTTTAGCGGGAGCAACACCGGGGAGCTGTTTTTT. Translation: CASSSSFSGSNTGELFF.

This chain connects TRBV5-5 to TRBJ1-1; possibly TRBD1 for D (5 bases). Trimming shortened V by 5 bases and J by 1 base, and 12 bases separated the two germline ends. The CDR3 runs 14 residues. CDR1 is SGHKS, CDR2 YYEKEE, per germline (reference sequence). This CDR3 is CASRWTYANTEAFF. CDR3 bases: TGTGCCAGCAGATGGACATACGCGAACACTGAAGCTTTCTTT.

The chain couples TRBV28 to TRBJ2-6; tentative D call: TRBD1 (5 bases). Germline V gene data show CDR1 as MDHEN and CDR2 as SYDVKM. The CDR3 covers 15 residues. V lost 2 bases to trimming and J lost 2 bases, with 7 bases between them. The CDR3, as DNA: TGTGCCAGCAGTTTACAGGGCCCTGGGGCCAACGTCCTGACTTTC. Residues: CASSLQGPGANVLTF.

The rearrangement links TRBV5-1 to TRBJ2-7; 10 bases agree with TRBD2. The CDR3 is made up of 13 amino acids. Germline loops: CDR1 SGHRS, CDR2 YFSETQ. With V trimmed by 4 bases and J by 4 bases, 2 bases remained unmatched. In nucleotides, the CDR3 is TGCGCCAGCAGCGGGGGACTAGCGTACGAGCAGTACTTC. It translates to CASSGGLAYEQYF.

V gene TRBV3-1 (or the pseudogene TRBV3-2) combines with J gene TRBJ1-1; 8 nucleotides line up with TRBD1. The V gene end was trimmed by 1 base and the J gene end by 8 bases; junction bases not matched to a gene: 3. The germline CDR1 and CDR2 sequences are LGHDT and YNNKEL (reference sequence). The CDR3 length is 13 residues. The CDR3 DNA reads TGTGCCAGCAGCCAAGCTGGGACAGGAGAAGCTTTCTTT. It translates to CASSQAGTGEAFF.

The V gene is TRBV6-2 or TRBV6-3, the J gene TRBJ2-1, with D possibly TRBD1 on 5 matching bases. CDR1 MNHEY and CDR2 SVGEGT come from the germline V gene. Trimming cost V 5 bases and J 4 bases, with 12 bases left between them. The CDR3 is made up of 14 amino acids. The CDR3 DNA is TGTGCCAGCAGTCTGGGGCCGGTATACAATGAGCAGTTCTTC. Translation gives CASSLGPVYNEQFF.

This sequence joins TRBV3-1 (or the pseudogene TRBV3-2) and TRBJ2-3; TRBD2 agrees at 10 bases. Germline CDR1 and CDR2: LGHDT and YNNKEL (reference sequence). The CDR3 loop spans 16 amino acids. Trimming cost V 1 base and J 2 bases; bases outside gene matches: 3. The chain's CDR3 is CASSQGTSGYTDTQYF. The CDR3 DNA sequence: TGTGCCAGCAGCCAAGGGACTAGCGGCTACACAGATACGCAGTATTTT.

This chain connects TRBV5-1 to TRBJ1-5; D is unresolved. The V and J ends lost 0 bases and 2 bases respectively, with 9 bases between them. Germline V gene sequence: CDR1 SGHRS, CDR2 YFSETQ. The CDR3 spans 15 residues. CDR3 residues: CASSLGSGGNQPQHF. CDR3 bases: TGCGCCAGCAGCTTGGGGTCCGGGGGCAATCAGCCCCAGCATTTT.

The chain uses TRBV2 and TRBJ2-4; TRBD1 matches at 9 bases. The germline V gene has CDR1 SNHLY and CDR2 FYNNEI. V shed 9 bases and J 0 bases; nucleotides not matched to a gene: 12. The CDR3 runs to 17 residues. The DNA for the CDR3 is TGTGCCAGGTACAGGGGGCGCTGGGCTTTAGCCAAAAACATTCAGTACTTC. As protein: CARYRGRWALAKNIQYF.

This chain uses TRBV4-1 with TRBJ2-1; D is ambiguous. The CDR3 length is 16 residues. Trimming stripped 3 bases from V and 1 base from J, with 13 bases between. Germline CDR1 is MGHRA and CDR2 is YSYEKL. The CDR3 coding sequence is TGCGCCAGCAGCCAGGAATTACACTATTCCTACAATGAGCAGTTCTTC. It encodes CASSQELHYSYNEQFF.

The gene calls are TRBV2 and TRBJ1-3, with D tentatively TRBD1 (5 bases). Germline CDR1 is SNHLY and CDR2 is FYNNEI. The germline V and J ends were trimmed by 10 bases and 3 bases, with 13 bases remaining between them. There are 13 residues in the CDR3. The CDR3 sequence is CATQLTVGNTIYF. Written as DNA, the CDR3 is TGTGCCACCCAACTGACAGTTGGAAACACCATATATTTT.

The V and J genes are TRBV29-1 and TRBJ1-2, with D possibly matching TRBD1 (5 bases). The V gene's germline CDR1 is SQVTM and CDR2 ANQGSEA. V was pared by 6 bases and J by 1 base, with 15 bases between. CDR3 length equals 14 residues. In nucleotides, the CDR3 is TGCAGCGTGATGTCCGGGGGGAGTAACTATGGCTACACCTTC. Amino acids: CSVMSGGSNYGYTF.

J is TRBJ1-2 and V is TRBV5-4; TRBD1 aligns across 10 bases. Germline V lookup: CDR1 SGHNT, CDR2 YYREEE (reference sequence). There are 15 residues in the CDR3. V shed 5 bases, J shed 2 bases, and the junction held 6 bases outside the gene matches. The CDR3 spells CASRGTGVSNYGYTF. CDR3 nucleotides: TGTGCCAGCAGGGGGACAGGGGTGTCAAACTATGGCTACACCTTC.

The chain combines TRBV18 with TRBJ1-1, with a tentative D call TRBD1 (5 bases). This CDR3 is 15 amino acids long. The germline CDR1 and CDR2 sequences are KGHSH and LQKENI. Trimming took off 2 bases at V and 4 bases at J, with 14 bases between the two ends. CDR3 residues: CASSPRGRASTEAFF. The CDR3 DNA reads TGTGCCAGCTCACCAAGGGGCAGGGCCAGCACTGAAGCTTTCTTT.

The chain carries TRBV19 and TRBJ1-1; 7 bases are shared with TRBD1. The ends lost 4 bases at V and 6 bases at J; junction bases unmatched: 11. This CDR3 spans 15 amino acids. Germline lookup yields CDR1 LNHDA and CDR2 SQIVND (reference sequence). The CDR3 coding sequence is TGTGCCAGTAGTAAACAGGGGTCGTTGGGCTCTGAAGCTTTCTTT. Encoded protein: CASSKQGSLGSEAFF.